The 18 T cell receptor beta chains listed next were all sequenced from one sample in a study of cytotoxic CD8 clonotypes in ibrutinib-treated CLL. The repertoire was sequenced with immunoSEQ multiplex PCR; TCRdb's copy has only in-frame clones and lacks some. This sample carries fewer than 400,000 clones, 67% of them seen once, and the ten largest clones take roughly 6.8%. The source material was PBMCs, sampled after 36 months of ibrutinib treatment. Every receptor here comes from a human donor with chronic lymphocytic leukemia.

The chain uses TRBV29-1 and TRBJ2-2; 11 nucleotides match TRBD2. Germline CDR1 SQVTM, CDR2 ANQGSEA. The CDR3 is 17 amino acids. Trimming took 2 bases from V and 3 from J; bases not matched to a gene: 8. The CDR3 DNA reads TGCAGCGTTGAACTCCTAGCGGGAGGTTTAGACACCGGGGAGCTGTTTTTT. It encodes CSVELLAGGLDTGELFF.

The V call is TRBV27, the J call TRBJ1-2; 7 bases align to TRBD1. The trim removed 3 bases at V and 8 bases at J, leaving 6 bases unmatched. Germline CDR1 and CDR2: MNHEY and SMNVEV (reference sequence). There are 13 residues in the CDR3. CDR3 sequence reads: CASSFRTGRGYTF. The DNA of the CDR3 is TGTGCCAGCAGTTTCAGGACAGGCCGGGGCTACACCTTC.

The J gene is TRBJ1-1, the V gene TRBV19; tentative D call: TRBD1 (5 bases). V gave up 5 bases and J gave up 7 bases, with 14 bases separating them. The V gene's germline CDR1 is LNHDA and CDR2 SQIVND (reference sequence). The CDR3 has 13 residues. Here the CDR3 DNA reads TGTGCCAGTAGTCCGTCGGGGCGCGGTGAAGCTTTCTTT. Translated, it gives CASSPSGRGEAFF.

The chain recombines TRBV5-1 with TRBJ2-7, with a possible D match to TRBD1 (5 bases). The ends were cut back, 4 bases at V and 0 bases at J, with 11 bases in the middle. The germline CDR1 and CDR2 sequences are SGHRS and YFSETQ. The CDR3 has 14 residues. The CDR3 DNA reads TGCGCCAGCAGCCCGAGGACACCCTCCTACGAGCAGTACTTC. Translation gives CASSPRTPSYEQYF.

This chain joins TRBV12-5 and TRBJ2-3, with 7 bases that match TRBD1. With 3 bases clipped from V and 5 bases from J, the junction kept 8 bases outside the gene matches. This CDR3 is built from 15 residues. Germline V gives CDR1 LGHNT, CDR2 FRNRAP. The CDR3 is CASGLRRQGEDTQYF. The CDR3 bases are TGTGCTAGTGGTTTAAGAAGACAGGGAGAAGATACGCAGTATTTT.

The V gene is TRBV28, the J gene TRBJ2-7; D is unresolved. Germline V gene data show CDR1 as MDHEN and CDR2 as SYDVKM. The CDR3 runs to 12 residues. V gave up 6 bases and J gave up 7 bases, with 13 bases separating them. The CDR3: CASSLPRFEQYF. CDR3 in DNA: TGTGCCAGCAGCCTACCACGGTTTGAGCAGTACTTC. Combining the CDR3 with reference TRBV28 and TRBJ2-7 gives the whole variable domain DVKVTQSSRYLVKRTGEKVFLECVQDMDHENMFWYRQDPGLGLRLIYFSYDVKMKEKGDIPEGYSVSREKKERFSLILESASTNQTSMYLCASSLPRFEQYFGPGTRLTVT.

This chain uses TRBV11-2 with TRBJ2-4, with D possibly matching TRBD2 (5 bases). The ends were cut back, 3 bases at V and 6 bases at J, with 9 bases in the middle. This CDR3 region has 13 residues. Germline CDR1 and CDR2: SGHAT and FQNNGV. The chain's CDR3 is CASSFLEGNIQYF. DNA of the CDR3: TGTGCCAGCAGCTTTCTTGAGGGAAACATTCAGTACTTC.

V gene TRBV5-1 combines with J gene TRBJ1-2; D is unclear. Germline V lookup: CDR1 SGHRS, CDR2 YFSETQ. The CDR3 has 14 residues. The V gene lost 0 bases and the J gene lost 4 bases, with 10 bases spanning the gap. The CDR3 loop reads CASSLESFLYGYTF. CDR3 in DNA: TGCGCCAGCAGCTTGGAGTCGTTTCTCTATGGCTACACCTTC.

The chain has TRBV28 and TRBJ2-7; a possible D gene is TRBD1 (5 bases). The V gene's germline CDR1 is MDHEN and CDR2 SYDVKM. The ends were cut back, 1 base at V and 8 bases at J, with 15 bases in the middle. The CDR3 is 14 residues long. CDR3 DNA: TGTGCCAGCAGTTTATTGACAAAGGGGCGTCAGCAGTACTTC. Encoded protein: CASSLLTKGRQQYF.

The J gene is TRBJ2-7, the V gene TRBV23-1; TRBD1 agrees at 9 bases. TRBV23-1 is marked as an open reading frame, function uncertain. CDR3 length: 16 amino acids. V lost 7 bases, J lost 2 bases, and 12 bases stayed unmatched. The CDR3 DNA is TGCGCCAGCACGCACATAAGACGACAGGGGGCCTACGAGCAGTACTTC. This translates into CASTHIRRQGAYEQYF.

This chain links TRBV27 with TRBJ2-2, with D uncertain. CDR1 is MNHEY, CDR2 SMNVEV, per germline (reference sequence). V was shortened by 2 bases and J by 4 bases, with 8 bases between the two germline ends. The CDR3 totals 14 residues. CDR3 nucleotide sequence: TGTGCCAGCAGTTTACGTTCAGTCACCGGGGAGCTGTTTTTT. Protein product: CASSLRSVTGELFF.

V gene TRBV29-1 combines with J gene TRBJ2-1; TRBD1 or TRBD2 may be the D gene (5 bases each). Germline CDR1 is SQVTM and CDR2 is ANQGSEA. This CDR3 contains 13 residues. The germline V and J ends were trimmed by 3 bases and 5 bases, with 11 bases remaining between them. CDR3: CSVEPPGHNEQFF. In nucleotides, the CDR3 is TGCAGCGTTGAGCCACCGGGACACAATGAGCAGTTCTTC.

J is TRBJ2-5 and V is TRBV19; TRBD1 agrees at 7 bases. V gave up 5 bases and J gave up 5 bases; unmatched junction bases: 5. The germline V gene has CDR1 LNHDA and CDR2 SQIVND (reference sequence). The CDR3 consists of 13 residues. The CDR3 protein is CASSGRGRETQYF. CDR3 sequence (DNA): TGTGCCAGTAGTGGAAGGGGGCGGGAGACCCAGTACTTC.

V usage is TRBV5-1 and J usage is TRBJ1-2; D may be TRBD1 (5 bases). This CDR3 contains 11 residues. V dropped 6 bases and J dropped 6 bases, with 9 bases sitting between them. Germline lookup yields CDR1 SGHRS and CDR2 YFSETQ. Here the CDR3 reads CASNGGNGYTF. CDR3 sequence (DNA): TGCGCCAGCAACGGGGGGAATGGCTACACCTTC.

The gene calls are TRBV27 and TRBJ2-7, with a tentative D call TRBD2 (5 bases). Germline CDR1 and CDR2: MNHEY and SMNVEV (reference sequence). The CDR3 spans 13 residues. V lost 5 bases and J lost 0, with 8 bases in between. The CDR3 protein is CASSRRISYEQYF. The DNA of the CDR3 is TGTGCCAGCAGTCGGAGGATCTCCTACGAGCAGTACTTC.

This chain uses TRBV21-1 with TRBJ1-2. TRBV21-1 is assigned pseudogene status. There are 13 residues in the CDR3. The CDR3 spells CASSLTVDYGYTF. The DNA of the CDR3 is TGTGCCAGCAGCCTCACAGTGGACTACGGCTACACCTTC.

The genes are TRBV6-5 and TRBJ2-7; no reliable D call. Trimming took 5 bases from V and 3 from J, leaving 14 bases between them. The CDR3 is 14 residues long. Germline CDR1 and CDR2: MNHEY and SVGAGI. The CDR3 DNA reads TGTGCCAGCAGTACCCAAGGACGGTTCTACGAGCAGTACTTC. It translates to CASSTQGRFYEQYF.

The chain carries TRBV5-1 and TRBJ2-2; 14 bases line up with TRBD2. The V segment lost 4 bases and the J segment 1 base; nucleotides outside the gene matches: 6. The CDR3 totals 18 residues. Germline assignment: CDR1 SGHRS and CDR2 YFSETQ. The CDR3 DNA follows: TGCGCCAGCAGCCCACGGACTAGCGGGGGGTTGAACACCGGGGAGCTGTTTTTT. Translated, it gives CASSPRTSGGLNTGELFF.